These 20 T cell receptor beta chains originate from one sample sequenced in a study of spatial heterogeneity in lung cancer. The sample's time point: sample taken at primary tumor resection. No cell sorting; template was whole RNA from tumor, lung tissue or PBMC. TCRdb ran MiXCR on the 5' RACE reads and lists one entry per CDR3 protein. In the table there are 35,000 to 45,000 distinct CDR3 sequences, around 5% of which are singletons. Specimen: PBMCs, collected at surgery. These receptors were taken from a female donor with early-stage non-small cell lung cancer.

This clonotype showed up just a few times. The CDR3: CASSDYPVGGYGYTF. Written as DNA, the CDR3 is TGTGCCAGCAGTGATTACCCGGTGGGTGGCTATGGCTACACCTTC. The chain couples TRBV6-1 to TRBJ1-2; D is unresolved. The CDR3 extends over 15 amino acids. With 3 bases removed from V and 4 bases from J, the gap between germline ends came to 15 bases. CDR1 and CDR2 from the germline V gene are MNHNS and SASEGT.

This clonotype was recorded many times. The chain joins TRBV20-1 to TRBJ2-3; a possible D gene is TRBD2 (7 bases). Germline lookup yields CDR1 DFQATT and CDR2 SNEGSKA (reference sequence). Trimming removed 5 bases at V and 5 bases at J, with 17 bases between. This CDR3 region has 14 residues. The chain's CDR3 is CSAAAGASGDTQYF. DNA for the CDR3: TGCAGTGCTGCCGCGGGGGCCTCGGGAGATACGCAGTATTTT.

This clonotype has a count of ten or more. The chain links TRBV20-1 to TRBJ1-1; TRBD1 matches 9 bases. Germline V lookup: CDR1 DFQATT, CDR2 SNEGSKA (reference sequence). V shed 3 bases and J 4 bases; nucleotides not matched to a gene: 6. The CDR3 spans 14 residues. The CDR3 sequence is CSARTGGWGTEAFF. The CDR3 DNA reads TGCAGTGCTAGGACAGGGGGTTGGGGCACTGAAGCTTTCTTT.

The gene calls are TRBV2 and TRBJ1-2, with D tentatively TRBD1 (6 bases). The CDR3 runs to 14 residues. V was shortened by 7 bases and J by 6 bases, with 18 bases between the two germline ends. Germline loops: CDR1 SNHLY, CDR2 FYNNEI. The CDR3 DNA follows: TGTGCCAGCAATCCTTTGGGGGCGCAGGATGGCTACACCTTC. Residues: CASNPLGAQDGYTF.

There are many counts of this clonotype. The chain combines TRBV9 with TRBJ2-3; TRBD2 matches at 8 bases. CDR3 length: 15 residues. The J segment lost 5 bases and the V segment lost 0 bases, leaving 5 bases of the junction unmatched. CDR1 and CDR2 (germline): SGDLS, YYNGEE. The CDR3 region has the DNA TGTGCCAGCAGCGTAGGAGCGGGGGAGGGAGATACGCAGTATTTT. Its protein is CASSVGAGEGDTQYF. Together with reference TRBV9 and TRBJ2-3, the CDR3 gives the full variable domain: DSGVTQTPKHLITATGQRVTLRCSPRSGDLSVYWYQQSLDQGLQFLIQYYNGEERAKGNILERFSAQQFPDLHSELNLSSLELGDSALYFCASSVGAGEGDTQYFGPGTRLTVL.

At least ten counts were recorded for this clonotype. CDR3 DNA: TGTGCCAGCAGCCCCACTGGACAGGGAAATGGCTACACCTTC. Translation gives CASSPTGQGNGYTF. The genes are TRBV7-9 and TRBJ1-2, with 8 bases identical to TRBD1. The CDR3 is 14 amino acids. Germline lookup yields CDR1 SEHNR and CDR2 FQNEAQ (reference sequence). Trimming removed 5 bases from V and 6 bases from J; junction bases left unmatched: 8.

Points on this clonotype: Given a much more abundant clone one base away, this may be a read error. The rearrangement links TRBV28 to TRBJ2-4, with D perhaps TRBD1 (6 bases). Germline loops: CDR1 MDHEN, CDR2 SYDVKM. The CDR3 length is 13 residues. The germline V and J ends were trimmed by 5 bases and 6 bases, with 11 bases remaining between them. CDR3 loop: CASSAPGVNIQYF. The DNA of the CDR3 is TGTGCCAGCAGTGCTCCAGGGGTAAACATTCAGTACTTC.

This clonotype was seen more than once but under ten times. This rearrangement joins TRBV20-1 to TRBJ2-5; TRBD2 matches at 8 bases. This CDR3 contains 15 residues. Looked up from germline, CDR1 is DFQATT and CDR2 is SNEGSKA (reference sequence). J was trimmed by 2 bases and V by 5 bases; bases with no gene match: 10. The CDR3: CSAGGTRGNQETQYF. The CDR3 coding sequence is TGCAGTGCTGGGGGGACTAGGGGGAATCAAGAGACCCAGTACTTC.

This clonotype occurred many times. The chain combines TRBV2 with TRBJ1-1, with a weak D call TRBD1 (5 bases). Deletions cut 3 bases from V and 5 bases from J, with 10 bases between. Germline lookup yields CDR1 SNHLY and CDR2 FYNNEI. The CDR3 has 13 residues. CDR3 residues: CASSDRGGTEAFF. In nucleotides, the CDR3 is TGTGCCAGCAGTGACCGTGGGGGGACTGAAGCTTTCTTT.

In this sample, this clonotype turned up a few times. This chain links TRBV5-1 with TRBJ1-1; D is undetermined. CDR3 length: 15 amino acids. V dropped 4 bases and J dropped 5 bases, with 18 bases sitting between them. In germline, CDR1 is SGHRS, CDR2 YFSETQ. The CDR3 region is CASSPEGRSETEAFF. The CDR3 DNA is TGCGCCAGCAGCCCGGAAGGGAGGAGTGAGACTGAAGCTTTCTTT. The full variable domain, rest sourced from reference TRBV5-1 and TRBJ1-1, is KAGVTQTPRYLIKTRGQQVTLSCSPISGHRSVSWYQQTPGQGLQFLFEYFSETQRNKGNFPGRFSGRQFSNSRSEMNVSTLELGDSALYLCASSPEGRSETEAFFGQGTRLTVV.

This clonotype was counted a few times. The V gene is TRBV11-2, the J gene TRBJ2-5; 8 positions agree with TRBD1. CDR1 SGHAT and CDR2 FQNNGV come from the germline V gene. The CDR3 runs 16 residues. V lost 5 bases, J lost 2 bases, and 10 bases stayed unmatched. CDR3 sequence (DNA): TGTGCCAGCAGCCGACGACAGGGGTTGGGGCAAGAGACCCAGTACTTC. Amino acid sequence: CASSRRQGLGQETQYF.

V usage is TRBV5-6 and J usage is TRBJ2-5, with D possibly TRBD1 on 7 matching bases. The CDR3 totals 16 residues. Germline values: CDR1 SGHDT, CDR2 YYEEEE. Between the trimmed V and J ends, which lost 3 bases and 4 bases, there was a span of 19 bases. The CDR3 DNA is TGTGCCAGCAGCTGGAGGGGGCCAGGCGGAGGAGAGACCCAGTACTTC. This codes for CASSWRGPGGGETQYF.

This clonotype appeared many times. This chain uses TRBV4-2 with TRBJ1-4; no definite D call. Trimming removed 0 bases at V and 5 bases at J, with 10 bases between. This CDR3 contains 15 residues. The germline CDR1 and CDR2 sequences are LGHNA and YNFKEQ. This CDR3 is CASSQEGHPNEKLFF. In DNA form, the CDR3 reads TGTGCCAGCAGCCAAGAAGGGCACCCAAATGAAAAACTGTTTTTT.

In its sample, this clonotype was seen many times. The chain is built from TRBV7-2 and TRBJ2-5, with D possibly matching TRBD1 (6 bases). Germline CDR1 SGHTA, CDR2 FQGNSA. The germline V and J ends were trimmed by 8 bases and 5 bases, with 12 bases remaining between them. This CDR3 comprises 12 residues. The CDR3 sequence: CASGVRGETQYF. The CDR3 region has the DNA TGTGCCAGCGGGGTAAGGGGGGAGACCCAGTACTTC. The full variable domain, with the rest looked up from reference TRBV7-2 and TRBJ2-5, is GAGVSQSPSNKVTEKGKDVELRCDPISGHTALYWYRQSLGQGLEFLIYFQGNSAPDKSGLPSDRFSAERTGGSVSTLTIQRTQQEDSAVYLCASGVRGETQYFGPGTRLLVL.

The chain recombines TRBV7-2 with TRBJ2-5; D ambiguous. Germline V gene lookup returns CDR1 SGHTA and CDR2 FQGNSA. Trimming pared 0 bases from V and 5 bases from J, leaving 13 bases between. This CDR3 has 15 residues. The CDR3 bases are TGTGCCAGCAGCTTAGCGCAAGGGTTAGGGGAGACCCAGTACTTC. Translating it yields CASSLAQGLGETQYF.

The table lists this clonotype with many counts. The chain combines TRBV12-5 with TRBJ2-6, with unresolved D. V was cut by 2 bases and J by 4 bases, with 6 bases left in between. Germline-derived CDR1 and CDR2 are LGHNT and FRNRAP. CDR3 length equals 14 residues. DNA for the CDR3: TGTGCTAGTGGTTTGCCCGGGGGGGCCAACGTCCTGACTTTC. It is translated as CASGLPGGANVLTF.

This clonotype appeared a few times. The chain is built from TRBV12-3 or TRBV12-4 and TRBJ1-2; D is undetermined. The CDR3 contains 12 residues. Trimming removed 3 bases at V and 7 bases at J, with 9 bases between. CDR3 nucleotides: TGTGCCAGCAGTTTTTCGATGGGTGGCTACACCTTC. Translating gives CASSFSMGGYTF.

This clonotype has just a few counts. The J gene is TRBJ1-6, the V gene TRBV18; D unclear. CDR3 size: 12 residues. The germline CDR1 and CDR2 sequences are KGHSH and LQKENI. V was cut by 6 bases and J by 12 bases, with 12 bases left in between. The CDR3 sequence is CASSPGNGPLHF. CDR3 sequence (DNA): TGTGCCAGCTCTCCCGGAAACGGACCCCTCCACTTT. The full variable domain, completed using reference TRBV18 and TRBJ1-6, is NAGVMQNPRHLVRRRGQEARLRCSPMKGHSHVYWYRQLPEEGLKFMVYLQKENIIDESGMPKERFSAEFPKEGPSILRIQQVVRGDSAAYFCASSPGNGPLHFGNGTRLTVT.

This clonotype has a count of ten or more. J is TRBJ1-1 and V is TRBV19; D is unclear. The germline V and J ends were trimmed by 1 base and 6 bases, with 15 bases remaining between them. Looked up from germline, CDR1 is LNHDA and CDR2 is SQIVND (reference sequence). The CDR3 is made up of 15 amino acids. The chain's CDR3 is CASSIGTGTGSEAFF. In nucleotides, the CDR3 is TGTGCCAGTAGTATAGGAACGGGCACGGGCTCTGAAGCTTTCTTT. The full variable domain, with the rest looked up from reference TRBV19 and TRBJ1-1, is DGGITQSPKYLFRKEGQNVTLSCEQNLNHDAMYWYRQDPGQGLRLIYYSQIVNDFQKGDIAEGYSVSREKKESFPLTVTSAQKNPTAFYLCASSIGTGTGSEAFFGQGTRLTVV.

The chain is built from TRBV5-1 and TRBJ2-3; D might be TRBD2 (5 bases). Trimming stripped 2 bases from V and 6 bases from J, with 16 bases between. This CDR3 region has 15 residues. Germline V gene lookup returns CDR1 SGHRS and CDR2 YFSETQ. In DNA, the CDR3 is TGCGCCAGCAGCTTCCTCAGCGGTGCTAGTGATACGCAGTATTTT. Its protein is CASSFLSGASDTQYF.